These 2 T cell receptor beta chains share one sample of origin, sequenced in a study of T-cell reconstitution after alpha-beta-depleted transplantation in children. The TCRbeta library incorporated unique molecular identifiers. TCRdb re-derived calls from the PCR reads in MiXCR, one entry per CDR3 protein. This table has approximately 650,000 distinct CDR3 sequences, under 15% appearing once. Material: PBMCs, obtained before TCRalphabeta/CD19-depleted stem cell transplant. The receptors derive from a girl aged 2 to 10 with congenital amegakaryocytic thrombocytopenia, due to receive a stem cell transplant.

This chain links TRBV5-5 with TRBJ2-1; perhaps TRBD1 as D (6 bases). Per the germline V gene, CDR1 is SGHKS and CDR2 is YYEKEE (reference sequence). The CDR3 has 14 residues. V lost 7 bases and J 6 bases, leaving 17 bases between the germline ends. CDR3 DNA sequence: TGTGCCAGCCGTAATGTACAGGGTTCCAATGAGCAGTTCTTC. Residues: CASRNVQGSNEQFF.

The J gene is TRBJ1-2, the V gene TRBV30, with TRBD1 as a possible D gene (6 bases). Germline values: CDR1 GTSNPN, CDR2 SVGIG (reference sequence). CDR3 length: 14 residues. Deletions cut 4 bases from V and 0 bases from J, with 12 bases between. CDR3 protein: CAWMRDTTNYGYTF. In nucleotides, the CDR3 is TGTGCCTGGATGCGGGACACGACTAACTATGGCTACACCTTC.